This T cell receptor (beta chain) was captured by sequencing in a study of tumor-infiltrating lymphocytes in primary liver carcinoma. Overall study context: Tumor stage was T1-T3 N0M0, and tumor size was about 4 to 11 cm across. Whole-study results and caveats: Tumor samples exhibited a significantly greater top-250-clone fraction than blood samples (p = 0.039). No more than about 8-24% of top clones could be seen in all five tumor regions.

Unsorted bulk tissue (roughly 20-31 mg) underwent RNA and DNA co-extraction. Patients diagnosed with primary liver carcinoma received treatment through surgical resection. Researchers generated TCR beta cDNA from about 0.5 ug of total RNA, relying on a constant-region primer. Amplification in three nested multiplex PCR rounds with slightly modified ARM-PCR gave rise to TCR beta libraries. Both of the initial two PCR rounds ran for approximately 11 cycles and employed TRBV1-TRBV30 forward primers alongside a C-beta reverse primer. Each CDR3 protein gets one entry after TCRdb re-called the multiplex PCR reads with MiXCR. The sample holds about 210,000 distinct CDR3 sequences; around 81% are singletons and the top ten take around 18%. This clonotype was detected a few times. Its antigen remains unidentified. CDR1 and CDR2 from the germline V gene are GTSNPN and SVGIG (reference sequence). V dropped 7 bases and J dropped 4 bases, with 16 bases sitting between them. CDR3 length: 13 amino acids.

Sequencing used tumor tissue from primary liver carcinoma. This sequence originates from a man in his forties or fifties with primary liver carcinoma and hepatitis B virus infection. This chain joins TRBV30 and TRBJ1-2; maybe TRBD1 (5 bases). CDR3 coding DNA: TGTGCCTCCCCACGCGGGGCTGGCTATGGCTACACCTTC. Translation: CASPRGAGYGYTF.